This T cell receptor (beta chain) was captured in a study of early T cells in non-severe SARS-CoV-2 infection. Turning to the study itself: The authors sequenced bulk RNA from unsorted whole blood, leaving chains unpaired. Whole-study results and caveats: Anti-spike CD8 specificities were favored by VDJdb matching, whose results missed private and CD4 specificities.

Individual cDNA molecules were tagged with unique molecular identifiers. MiXCR, applied by TCRdb to the 5' RACE reads, yields one record per CDR3 protein. The data show 60,000 or so distinct CDR3 sequences, around 13% seen once. Comments on this clonotype: Its matching antigen is unknown.

This sequence originates from an adult who was a healthcare worker with PCR-confirmed SARS-CoV-2 infection or an uninfected control (not recorded which). The specimen was whole blood.

This chain's CDR3 is CASSLSGATAYNEQFF. CDR3 DNA: TGTGCCAGCAGCTTATCGGGAGCGACCGCCTACAATGAGCAGTTCTTC. V usage is TRBV7-2 and J usage is TRBJ2-1, with D perhaps TRBD2 (6 bases). The CDR3 length is 16 residues. Trimming stripped 2 bases from V and 2 bases from J, with 13 bases between. CDR1 and CDR2 (germline): SGHTA, FQGNSA. Full variable domain (missing parts from reference TRBV7-2 and TRBJ2-1): GAGVSQSPSNKVTEKGKDVELRCDPISGHTALYWYRQSLGQGLEFLIYFQGNSAPDKSGLPSDRFSAERTGGSVSTLTIQRTQQEDSAVYLCASSLSGATAYNEQFFGPGTRLTVL.